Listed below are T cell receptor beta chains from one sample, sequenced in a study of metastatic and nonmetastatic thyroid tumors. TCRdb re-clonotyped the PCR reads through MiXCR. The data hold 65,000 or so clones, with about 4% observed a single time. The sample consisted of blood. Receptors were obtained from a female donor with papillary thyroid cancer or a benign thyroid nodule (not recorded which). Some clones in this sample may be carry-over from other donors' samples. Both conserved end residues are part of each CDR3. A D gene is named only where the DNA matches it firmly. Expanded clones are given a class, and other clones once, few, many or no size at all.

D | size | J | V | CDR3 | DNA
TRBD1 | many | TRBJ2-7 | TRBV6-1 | CASSRDRGHEQYF | TGTGCCAGCAGCCGGGACAGGGGCCACGAGCAGTACTTC
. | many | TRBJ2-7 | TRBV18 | CASSRGISYEQYF | TGTGCCAGCTCAAGGGGCATATCCTACGAGCAGTACTTC
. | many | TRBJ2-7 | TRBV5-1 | CASSADPWTRQALGYF | TGCGCCAGCAGCGCGGACCCTTGGACAAGACAGGCCCTAGGGTACTTC
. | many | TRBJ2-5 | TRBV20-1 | CSAPSLSAPQETQYF | TGCAGTGCTCCAAGCCTCTCCGCCCCACAAGAGACCCAGTACTTC
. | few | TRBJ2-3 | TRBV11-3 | CASSRTVGRADTRYF | TGTGCCAGCAGCCGAACGGTCGGTAGGGCAGATACGCGGTATTTT
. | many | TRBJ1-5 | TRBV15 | CATSRDKGGQPQHF | TGTGCCACCAGCAGAGATAAGGGGGGCCAGCCCCAGCATTTT
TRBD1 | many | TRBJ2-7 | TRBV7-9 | CASSRTGEGEQYF | TGTGCCAGCAGCCGGACAGGGGAAGGGGAGCAGTACTTC
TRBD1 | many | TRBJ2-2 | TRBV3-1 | CASSQFHTGAGELFF | TGTGCCAGCAGCCAATTCCACACAGGGGCCGGGGAGCTGTTTTTT
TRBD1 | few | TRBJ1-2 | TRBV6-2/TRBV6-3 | CASSYPTGGSGYTF | TGTGCCAGCAGTTACCCTACAGGGGGTAGTGGCTACACCTTC
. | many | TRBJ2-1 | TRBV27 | CASSLKSGRSYNEQFF | TGTGCCAGCAGTTTAAAAAGCGGCAGGTCCTACAATGAGCAGTTCTTC
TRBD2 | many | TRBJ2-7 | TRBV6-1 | CASSYAGGSSYEQYF | TGTGCCAGCAGTTACGCGGGCGGGAGCTCCTACGAGCAGTACTTC
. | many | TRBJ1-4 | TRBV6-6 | CASSYSWGINEKLFF | TGTGCCAGCAGTTACTCTTGGGGTATTAATGAAAAACTGTTTTTT
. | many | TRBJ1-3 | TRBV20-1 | CSASAQQAQLSAIYF | TGCAGTGCGTCGGCCCAACAGGCCCAACTTAGCGCCATATATTTT
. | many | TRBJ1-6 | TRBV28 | CASRLDLIPGNSPLHF | TGTGCCAGCAGGCTAGATCTTATCCCGGGGAATTCACCCCTCCACTTT
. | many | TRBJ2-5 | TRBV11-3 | CASSLEGETQYF | TGTGCCAGCAGCTTAGAGGGGGAGACCCAGTACTTC
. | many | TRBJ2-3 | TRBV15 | CATSRPPPSTDTQYF | TGTGCCACCAGCAGGCCCCCCCCAAGCACAGATACGCAGTATTTT
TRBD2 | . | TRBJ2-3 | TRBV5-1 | CASSSTTSGYTDTQYF | TGTGCCAGCAGTTCGACGACTAGCGGCTACACAGATACGCAGTATTTT
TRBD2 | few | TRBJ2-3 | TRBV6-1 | CASIPGLAGGGVDTQYF | TGTGCCAGCATCCCTGGACTAGCGGGAGGGGGAGTAGATACGCAGTATTTT
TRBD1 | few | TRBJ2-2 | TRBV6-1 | CASREGGADTGELFF | TGTGCCAGCAGGGAAGGGGGCGCGGACACCGGGGAGCTGTTTTTT
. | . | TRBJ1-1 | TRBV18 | CASSPRSANQRWTEAFF | TGTGCCAGCTCACCTCGATCCGCCAATCAAAGATGGACTGAAGCTTTCTTT
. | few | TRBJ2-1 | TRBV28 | CVSWAYNGEQFF | TGTGTCAGCTGGGCGTATAATGGTGAGCAGTTCTTC
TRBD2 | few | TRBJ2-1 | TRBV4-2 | CASSQAGAGGSYNEQFF | TGTGCCAGCAGCCAAGCGGGAGCGGGGGGTTCCTACAATGAGCAGTTCTTC
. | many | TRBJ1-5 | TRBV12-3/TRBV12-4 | CASSLYRDQPQHF | TGTGCCAGCAGTTTATATAGAGATCAGCCCCAGCATTTT
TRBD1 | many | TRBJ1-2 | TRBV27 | CASSARQGGNYGYTF | TGTGCCAGCAGTGCCCGACAGGGAGGTAACTATGGCTACACCTTC
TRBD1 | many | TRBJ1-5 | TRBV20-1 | CSAGQGANQPQHF | TGCAGTGCTGGACAGGGTGCCAATCAGCCCCAGCATTTT
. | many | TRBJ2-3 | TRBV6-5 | CASSYSGATSTDTQYF | TGTGCCAGCAGTTACTCTGGGGCTACTAGCACAGATACGCAGTATTTT
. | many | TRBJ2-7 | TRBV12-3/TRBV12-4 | CASSLDSSSYEQYF | TGTGCCAGCAGCCTGGACAGTTCGTCCTACGAGCAGTACTTC
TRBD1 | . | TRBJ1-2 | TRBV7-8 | CASSLINRGDYGYTF | TGTGCCAGCAGCTTAATAAACAGGGGAGACTATGGCTACACCTTC
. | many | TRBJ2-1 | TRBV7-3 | CASSLTGGISSYNEQFF | TGTGCCAGCAGCTTAACGGGGGGCATTAGCTCCTACAATGAGCAGTTCTTC
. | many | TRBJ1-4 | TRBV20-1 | CSARAHGGRGEKLFF | TGCAGTGCTAGGGCCCATGGGGGGCGAGGTGAAAAACTGTTTTTT
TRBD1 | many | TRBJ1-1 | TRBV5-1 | CASSLTDRGTEAFF | TGCGCCAGCAGCCTAACGGACAGGGGCACTGAAGCTTTCTTT
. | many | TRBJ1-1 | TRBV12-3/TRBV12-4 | CASSLQGRVTEAFF | TGTGCCAGCAGTTTACAGGGTCGGGTCACTGAAGCTTTCTTT
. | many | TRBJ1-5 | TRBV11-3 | CASSLDLQQGCGNQPQHF | TGTGCCAGCAGCTTAGATCTGCAACAGGGTTGTGGCAATCAGCCCCAGCATTTT
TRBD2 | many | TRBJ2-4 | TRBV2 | CASSREGLAKNIQYF | TGTGCCAGCAGTAGGGAGGGACTAGCCAAAAACATTCAGTACTTC
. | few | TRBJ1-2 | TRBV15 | CATSRDRVNVYTF | TGTGCCACCAGCAGAGATCGGGTCAACGTCTACACCTTC
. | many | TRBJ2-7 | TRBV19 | CASRNRPNSYEQYF | TGTGCCAGTAGAAACCGGCCGAACTCCTACGAGCAGTACTTC
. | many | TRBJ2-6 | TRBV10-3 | CAISGVWVTGISGANVLTF | TGTGCCATCAGTGGGGTCTGGGTGACAGGCATCTCTGGGGCCAACGTCCTGACTTTC
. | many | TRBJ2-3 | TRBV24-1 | CATSDEGSTDTQYF | TGTGCCACCAGTGATGAGGGGAGCACAGATACGCAGTATTTT
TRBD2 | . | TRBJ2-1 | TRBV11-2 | CASSLELAGGHEQFF | TGTGCCAGCAGCTTAGAACTAGCGGGAGGCCATGAGCAGTTCTTC
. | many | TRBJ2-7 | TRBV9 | CASSVWAGPSYEQYF | TGTGCCAGCAGCGTCTGGGCAGGGCCTTCGTACGAGCAGTACTTC
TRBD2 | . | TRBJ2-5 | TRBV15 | CATSRVGSGRAGETQYF | TGTGCCACCAGCAGAGTTGGAAGCGGGAGGGCCGGTGAGACCCAGTACTTC
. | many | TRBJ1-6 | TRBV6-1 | CASSELPGSYNSPLHF | TGTGCCAGCAGTGAACTGCCAGGCTCCTATAATTCACCCCTCCACTTT
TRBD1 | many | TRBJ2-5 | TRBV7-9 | CASSLQTGKETQYF | TGTGCCAGCAGCTTACAGACAGGGAAAGAGACCCAGTACTTC
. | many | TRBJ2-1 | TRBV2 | CASSSTRGNEQFF | TGTGCCAGCAGTTCTACTAGAGGCAATGAGCAGTTCTTC
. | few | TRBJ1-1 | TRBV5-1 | CASSPGVNTEAFF | TGCGCCAGCAGCCCCGGGGTGAACACTGAAGCTTTCTTT
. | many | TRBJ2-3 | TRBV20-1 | CSARDPSGTDTQYF | TGCAGTGCTAGAGATCCCTCCGGCACAGATACGCAGTATTTT
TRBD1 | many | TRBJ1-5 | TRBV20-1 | CSARGGTGGNQPQHF | TGCAGTGCTAGAGGGGGGACAGGGGGCAATCAGCCCCAGCATTTT
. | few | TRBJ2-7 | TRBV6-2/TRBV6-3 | CASSYFHGDKPYEQYF | TGTGCCAGCAGTTACTTCCACGGGGACAAGCCCTACGAGCAGTACTTC
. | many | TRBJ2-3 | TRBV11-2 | CASSSLAGELTDTQYF | TGTGCCAGCAGCTCTCTCGCAGGGGAGCTAACAGATACGCAGTATTTT
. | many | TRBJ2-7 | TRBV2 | CATKERASLAYEQYF | TGTGCCACCAAAGAAAGGGCTTCGTTGGCCTACGAGCAGTACTTC
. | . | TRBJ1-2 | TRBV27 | CASSLEGSSTYDYTF | TGTGCCAGCAGTTTAGAAGGCAGTTCCACCTATGACTACACCTTC
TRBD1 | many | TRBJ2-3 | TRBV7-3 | CASSSGTGITDTQYF | TGTGCCAGCAGCTCCGGGACAGGAATCACAGATACGCAGTATTTT
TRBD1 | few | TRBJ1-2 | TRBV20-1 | CSATSTGTYGYTF | TGCAGTGCTACTTCGACAGGGACCTATGGCTACACCTTC
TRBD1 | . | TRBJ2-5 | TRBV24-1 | CATSGTGRRETQYF | TGTGCCACCAGCGGGACAGGGAGGCGAGAGACCCAGTACTTC
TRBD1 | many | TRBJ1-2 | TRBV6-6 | CASSYSTGANYGYTF | TGTGCCAGCAGTTACTCGACAGGGGCTAACTATGGCTACACCTTC